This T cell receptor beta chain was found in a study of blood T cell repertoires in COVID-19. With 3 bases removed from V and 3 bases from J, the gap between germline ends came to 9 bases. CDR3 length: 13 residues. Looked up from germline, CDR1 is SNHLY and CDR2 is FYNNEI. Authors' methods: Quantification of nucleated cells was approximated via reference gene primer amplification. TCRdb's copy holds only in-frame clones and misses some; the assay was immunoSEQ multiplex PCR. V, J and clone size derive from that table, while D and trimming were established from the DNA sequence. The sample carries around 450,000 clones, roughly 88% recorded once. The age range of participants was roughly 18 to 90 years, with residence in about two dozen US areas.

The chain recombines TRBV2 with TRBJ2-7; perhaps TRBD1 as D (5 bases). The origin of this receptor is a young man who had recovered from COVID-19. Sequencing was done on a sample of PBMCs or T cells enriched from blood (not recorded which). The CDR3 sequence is CASSESGNYEQYF. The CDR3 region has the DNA TGTGCCAGCAGTGAGTCAGGGAACTACGAGCAGTACTTC.